These 10 T cell receptor beta chains originate from one sample sequenced in a study of T cell changes during pregnancy in multiple sclerosis. Profiled with immunoSEQ multiplex PCR; TCRdb holds only in-frame clones, not every one. The sample holds around 47,000 clones, around 93% seen once. Sequencing was performed on CD8+ T cells from peripheral blood mononuclear cells, taken in the first trimester of pregnancy. These TCRs come from a female donor with multiple sclerosis, enrolled in a pregnancy study.

The V and J genes are TRBV6-5 and TRBJ2-7; a possible D gene is TRBD1 (5 bases). The germline gives CDR1 MNHEY, CDR2 SVGAGI. V shed 5 bases and J shed 2 bases, with 13 bases lying between them. The CDR3 has 14 amino acids. The CDR3 nucleotides are TGTGCCAGCAGTACAGGAGCAGGAACCTACGAGCAGTACTTC. Residues: CASSTGAGTYEQYF.

The CDR3 DNA sequence: TGTGCCAGCAGCTTAGATGGGACAGTTAGCTACGAGCAGTACTTC. This sequence encodes CASSLDGTVSYEQYF. The chain is built from TRBV7-8 and TRBJ2-7, with TRBD1 matching over 7 bases. V gave up 1 base and J gave up 3 bases; unmatched junction bases: 6. The germline V gene encodes CDR1 SGHVS and CDR2 FQNEAQ. The CDR3 has 15 amino acids.

The genes are TRBV19 and TRBJ1-6, with TRBD1 matching 8 bases. The CDR3 length is 14 residues. The V gene's germline CDR1 is LNHDA and CDR2 SQIVND (reference sequence). J lost 10 bases, V lost 8 bases, and 10 bases had no gene match. The CDR3 is CASRIQGVGSPLHF. CDR3 in DNA: TGTGCCAGTCGGATACAGGGGGTTGGGTCACCCCTCCACTTT.

The rearrangement uses TRBV29-1 and TRBJ2-1; tentatively, D is TRBD2 (5 bases). Germline lookup yields CDR1 SQVTM and CDR2 ANQGSEA. This CDR3 spans 16 amino acids. V was clipped by 1 base and J by 0 bases, with 13 bases between them. The CDR3 loop reads CSVEGGENFSYNEQFF. Here the CDR3 DNA reads TGCAGCGTTGAAGGGGGAGAGAATTTCTCCTACAATGAGCAGTTCTTC.

The rearrangement links TRBV9 to TRBJ2-1; 7 nucleotides agree with TRBD1. The germline CDR1 and CDR2 sequences are SGDLS and YYNGEE. V lost 4 bases to trimming and J lost 15 bases; unmatched junction nucleotides: 7. The CDR3 covers 11 residues. CDR3 amino acids: CASSSRQGTFF. DNA for the CDR3: TGTGCCAGCAGCTCTCGACAGGGAACGTTCTTC.

The genes are TRBV13 and TRBJ2-3, with a tentative D call TRBD2 (5 bases). The CDR3 runs 14 residues. Germline CDR1 is PRHDT and CDR2 is FYEKMQ (reference sequence). V lost 3 bases, J lost 5 bases, and 12 bases lay in between. CDR3 nucleotides: TGTGCCAGCAGCTTGAAACTAGTCAGAGATACGCAGTATTTT. Translation gives CASSLKLVRDTQYF.

The CDR3: CAISEAGTSGGSLRETQYF. The DNA for the CDR3 is TGTGCCATCAGTGAGGCCGGGACTAGCGGGGGGAGCCTCCGGGAGACCCAGTACTTC. This chain links TRBV10-3 with TRBJ2-5; TRBD2 matches at 15 bases. The J segment lost 5 bases and the V segment lost 2 bases, leaving 12 bases of the junction unmatched. Per germline, CDR1 ENHRY and CDR2 SYGVKD. This CDR3 is 19 amino acids long.

This chain uses TRBV18 with TRBJ1-5; D gene unclear. V lost 6 bases and J lost 7, with 19 bases in between. The CDR3 runs 15 residues. From germline, CDR1 is KGHSH and CDR2 LQKENI. The CDR3: CASSSLVEGGQPQHF. Written as DNA, the CDR3 is TGTGCCAGCTCCTCATTAGTCGAGGGAGGACAGCCCCAGCATTTT.

This chain uses TRBV5-4 with TRBJ1-2, with D unclear. CDR3 size: 14 residues. Germline V gene sequence: CDR1 SGHNT, CDR2 YYREEE (reference sequence). V dropped 1 base and J dropped 0 bases, with 7 bases sitting between them. CDR3 protein: CASSLRDANYGYTF. The CDR3 nucleotides read TGTGCCAGCAGCTTGAGAGATGCTAACTATGGCTACACCTTC.

This clone was picked up one time. The chain links TRBV11-2 to TRBJ2-1; D not resolved. Between the trimmed V and J ends, which lost 1 base and 3 bases, there was a span of 13 bases. The CDR3 extends over 16 amino acids. Germline assignment: CDR1 SGHAT and CDR2 FQNNGV. This CDR3 is CASSLAGSTLYNEQFF. CDR3 sequence (DNA): TGTGCCAGCAGCTTAGCCGGGTCGACCCTCTACAATGAGCAGTTCTTC.